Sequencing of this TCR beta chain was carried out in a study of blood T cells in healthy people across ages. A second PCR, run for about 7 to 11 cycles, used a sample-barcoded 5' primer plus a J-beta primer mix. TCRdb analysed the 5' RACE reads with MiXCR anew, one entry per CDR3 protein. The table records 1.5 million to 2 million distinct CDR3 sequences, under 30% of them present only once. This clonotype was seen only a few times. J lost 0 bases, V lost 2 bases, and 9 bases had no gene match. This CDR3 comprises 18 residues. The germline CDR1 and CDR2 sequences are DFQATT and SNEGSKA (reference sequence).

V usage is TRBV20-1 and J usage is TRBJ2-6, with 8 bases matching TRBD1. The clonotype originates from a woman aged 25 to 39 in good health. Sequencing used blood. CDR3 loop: CSARPTGGGYSGANVLTF. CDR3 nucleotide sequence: TGCAGTGCTAGACCAACAGGGGGAGGCTACTCTGGGGCCAACGTCCTGACTTTC.